Reported below is one T cell receptor beta chain. Its antigen is not known. Study results and caveats: Tumor Tregs overlapped most with tumor, then blood, naive CD4+ cells.

Semi-nested PCR with Nested Universal Primer A followed constant-region reverse priming of full-length variable regions. One entry per CDR3 protein results from TCRdb running MiXCR on the 5' RACE reads. The sample yields tens of thousands of distinct CDR3 sequences, about 28% seen once. V lost 2 bases, J lost 9 bases, and 23 bases lay in between. Looked up from germline, CDR1 is SGHTA and CDR2 is FQGNSA. This CDR3 has 16 residues. The chain is built from TRBV7-2 and TRBJ2-7; D possibly corresponds to TRBD2 (5 bases). What was sequenced was tumor-infiltrating memory CD4+ T cells sorted from the breast tumor. Subset denoted: memory CD4+ T cells, CD4+CD45RO+CD25-. The sequence was collected from a female donor with breast cancer. The CDR3 loop reads CASSLKVGGFGNVQYF. CDR3 sequence (DNA): TGTGCCAGCAGCTTAAAAGTCGGCGGGTTTGGCAACGTGCAGTACTTC.